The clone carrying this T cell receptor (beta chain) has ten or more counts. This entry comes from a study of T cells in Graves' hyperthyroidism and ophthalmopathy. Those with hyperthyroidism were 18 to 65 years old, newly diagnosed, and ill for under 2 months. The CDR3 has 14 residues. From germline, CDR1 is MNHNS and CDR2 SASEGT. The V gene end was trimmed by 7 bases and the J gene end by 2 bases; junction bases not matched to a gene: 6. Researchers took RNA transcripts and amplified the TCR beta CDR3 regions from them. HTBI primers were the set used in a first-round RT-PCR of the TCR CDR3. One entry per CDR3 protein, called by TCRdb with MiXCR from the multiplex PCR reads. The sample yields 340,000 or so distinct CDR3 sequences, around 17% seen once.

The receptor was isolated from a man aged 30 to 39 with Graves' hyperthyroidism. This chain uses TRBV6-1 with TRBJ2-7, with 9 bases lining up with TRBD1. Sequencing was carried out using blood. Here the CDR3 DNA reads TGTGCCAGCATACGGGACAGGGTGGCCTACGAGCAGTACTTC. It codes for CASIRDRVAYEQYF.